Listed here are 4 T cell receptor beta chains from one sample, sequenced in a study of beta chain features in type 1 diabetes. These TCRs are of unknown antigen specificity. Study-level results: Type 1 diabetes patients had TCRB CDR3s that were shorter (moderately but significantly so) in all four CD4+ subsets.

cDNA synthesis used the whole RNA isolate, giving expressed TCRB sequences. Here immunoSEQ multiplex PCR was the method, and the copy in TCRdb shows in-frame clones only, minus some. The sample records about 650,000 clones, around an eighth being singletons. The source material was naive CD4+ T cells from blood. The receptors were gathered from a man aged 25-45 years with type 1 diabetes.

The gene calls are TRBV2 and TRBJ1-5; D unresolved. Per germline, CDR1 SNHLY and CDR2 FYNNEI. The CDR3 extends over 16 amino acids. Trimming took off 2 bases at V and 3 bases at J, with 14 bases between the two ends. CDR3 protein: CASSELLGHHNQPQHF. The CDR3 DNA reads as TGTGCCAGCAGTGAACTACTCGGGCATCACAATCAGCCCCAGCATTTT.

This clone was detected a few times. This chain uses TRBV29-1 with TRBJ2-1, with a weak D call TRBD1 (6 bases). V was trimmed by 5 bases and J by 4 bases, leaving 15 bases between them. The CDR3 has 14 residues. Germline CDR1 is SQVTM and CDR2 is ANQGSEA. The CDR3 nucleotides read TGCAGCGTTCGGGGCAGGGGCCCGTACAATGAGCAGTTCTTC. Residues: CSVRGRGPYNEQFF.

The CDR3 sequence: CASSRQGFTDTQYF. The CDR3 DNA reads as TGTGCCAGCAGCCGACAGGGGTTCACAGATACGCAGTATTTT. The chain combines TRBV7-2 with TRBJ2-3; 8 nucleotides agree with TRBD1. The length of the CDR3 is 14 residues. Unmatched junction bases numbered 3, after V lost 5 bases and J lost 2 bases. Germline assignment: CDR1 SGHTA and CDR2 FQGNSA.

The V call is TRBV5-4, the J call TRBJ2-5, with TRBD1 identical over 7 bases. The CDR3 spans 14 residues. V lost 0 bases, J lost 4 bases, and 3 bases stayed unmatched. The germline V gene has CDR1 SGHNT and CDR2 YYREEE (reference sequence). DNA for the CDR3: TGTGCCAGCAGCTTGGCTAACAGGGGAGAGACCCAGTACTTC. This translates into CASSLANRGETQYF.